The present T cell receptor (beta chain) was sequenced within a study of blood T cell repertoires in COVID-19. Overall study context: Samples of COVID-19 (acute and convalescent) were obtained from the United States, Italy and Spain.

Between the trimmed V and J ends, which lost 3 bases and 9 bases, there was a span of 18 bases. The CDR3 totals 14 residues. Germline V gene data show CDR1 as DFQATT and CDR2 as SNEGSKA (reference sequence). Per the original data handling: The assay estimated nucleated cells by amplifying reference gene primers. Only in-frame clones appear in the TCRdb table, and some are missing; sequencing was by immunoSEQ multiplex PCR. The D gene and trimming were derived from the DNA, and the V and J assignments and clone size from that table. The sample consists of 200,000 to 300,000 clones, approximately 87% of them appearing once.

The sequencing input was peripheral blood. This TCR was recovered from a man in his 60s with acute or convalescent COVID-19. The chain joins TRBV20-1 to TRBJ1-5, with a tentative D call TRBD1 (5 bases). The CDR3 sequence: CSASGGDSVGPQHF. The CDR3 bases are TGCAGTGCTAGTGGGGGGGATTCAGTCGGGCCCCAGCATTTT.